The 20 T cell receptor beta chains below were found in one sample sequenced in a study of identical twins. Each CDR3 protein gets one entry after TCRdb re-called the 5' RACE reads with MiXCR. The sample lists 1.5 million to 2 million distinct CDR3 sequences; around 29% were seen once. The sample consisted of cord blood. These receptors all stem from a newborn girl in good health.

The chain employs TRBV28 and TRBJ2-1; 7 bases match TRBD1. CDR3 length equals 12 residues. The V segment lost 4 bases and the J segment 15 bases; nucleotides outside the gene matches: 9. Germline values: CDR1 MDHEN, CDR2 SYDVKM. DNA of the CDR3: TGTGCCAGCAGTTCCCCCGGACAGGAGTGGTTCTTC. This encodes CASSSPGQEWFF.

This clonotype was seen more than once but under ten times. CDR3 nucleotide sequence: TGTGCCAGCAGATTACTAGCGGGAGGGTATGAGCAGTTCTTC. Translated: CASRLLAGGYEQFF. The V call is TRBV27, the J call TRBJ2-1; 13 bases are shared with TRBD2. This CDR3 has 14 residues. Germline V lookup: CDR1 MNHEY, CDR2 SMNVEV (reference sequence). J was trimmed by 8 bases and V by 6 bases; bases with no gene match: 4.

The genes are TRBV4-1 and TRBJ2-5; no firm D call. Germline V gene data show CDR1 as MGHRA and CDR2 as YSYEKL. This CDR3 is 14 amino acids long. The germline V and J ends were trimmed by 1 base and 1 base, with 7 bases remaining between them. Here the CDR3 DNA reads TGCGCCAGCAGCCAAGGACCACCCCAAGAGACCCAGTACTTC. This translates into CASSQGPPQETQYF.

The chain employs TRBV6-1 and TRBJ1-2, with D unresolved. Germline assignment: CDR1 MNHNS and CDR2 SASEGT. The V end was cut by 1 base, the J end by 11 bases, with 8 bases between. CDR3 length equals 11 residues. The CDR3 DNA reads TGTGCCAGCAGTGAAGATGTTAATTACACCTTC. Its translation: CASSEDVNYTF.

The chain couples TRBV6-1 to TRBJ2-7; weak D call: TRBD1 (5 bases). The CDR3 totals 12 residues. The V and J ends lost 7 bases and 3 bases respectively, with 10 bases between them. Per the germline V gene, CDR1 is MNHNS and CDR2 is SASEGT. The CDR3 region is CASKPQGYEQYF. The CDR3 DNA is TGTGCCAGCAAGCCCCAGGGCTACGAGCAGTACTTC.

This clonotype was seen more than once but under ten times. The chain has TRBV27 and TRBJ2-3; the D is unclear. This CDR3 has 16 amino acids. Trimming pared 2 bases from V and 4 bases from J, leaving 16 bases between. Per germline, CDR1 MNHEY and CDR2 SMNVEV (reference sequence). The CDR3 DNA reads TGTGCCAGCAGTTTAGGGTGGAGTCTCCTTCCAGATACGCAGTATTTT. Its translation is CASSLGWSLLPDTQYF.

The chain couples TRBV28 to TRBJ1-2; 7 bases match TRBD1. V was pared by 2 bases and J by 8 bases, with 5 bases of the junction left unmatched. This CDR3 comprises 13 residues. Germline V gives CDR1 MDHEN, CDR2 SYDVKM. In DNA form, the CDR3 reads TGTGCCAGCAGTTTACCTGACAGGGAAGGCTACACCTTC. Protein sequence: CASSLPDREGYTF.

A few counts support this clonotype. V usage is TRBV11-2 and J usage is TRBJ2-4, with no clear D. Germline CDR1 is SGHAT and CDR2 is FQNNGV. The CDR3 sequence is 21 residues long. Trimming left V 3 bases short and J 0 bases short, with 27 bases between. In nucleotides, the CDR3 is TGTGCCAGCAGCTTTTTGCTCAGGCCGGTCTTCTTGACGTTAGCCAAAAACATTCAGTACTTC. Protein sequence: CASSFLLRPVFLTLAKNIQYF.

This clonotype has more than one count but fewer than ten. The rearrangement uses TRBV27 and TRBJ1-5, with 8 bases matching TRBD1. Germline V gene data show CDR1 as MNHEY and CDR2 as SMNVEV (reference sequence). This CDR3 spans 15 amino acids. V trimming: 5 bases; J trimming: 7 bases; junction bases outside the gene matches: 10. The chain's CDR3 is CASSLSYTGGQPQHF. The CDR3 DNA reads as TGTGCCAGCAGTCTCTCGTATACAGGGGGACAGCCCCAGCATTTT.

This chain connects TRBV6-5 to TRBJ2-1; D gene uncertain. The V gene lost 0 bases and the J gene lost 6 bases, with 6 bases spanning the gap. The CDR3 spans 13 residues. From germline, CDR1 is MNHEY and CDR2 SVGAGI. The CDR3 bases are TGTGCCAGCAGTTACTCGGAGACCAATGAGCAGTTCTTC. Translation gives CASSYSETNEQFF.

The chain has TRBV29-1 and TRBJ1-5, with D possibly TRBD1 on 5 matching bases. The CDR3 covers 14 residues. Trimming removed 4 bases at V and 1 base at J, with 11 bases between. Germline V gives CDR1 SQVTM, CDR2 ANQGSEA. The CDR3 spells CSVAVQGSNQPQHF. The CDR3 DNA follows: TGCAGCGTTGCCGTTCAGGGCAGCAATCAGCCCCAGCATTTT.

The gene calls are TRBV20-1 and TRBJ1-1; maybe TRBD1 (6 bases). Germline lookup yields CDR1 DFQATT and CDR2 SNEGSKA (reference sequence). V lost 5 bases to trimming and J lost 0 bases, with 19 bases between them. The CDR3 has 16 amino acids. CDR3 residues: CSASEGGESMNTEAFF. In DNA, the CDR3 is TGCAGTGCTTCAGAAGGGGGGGAGTCCATGAACACTGAAGCTTTCTTT.

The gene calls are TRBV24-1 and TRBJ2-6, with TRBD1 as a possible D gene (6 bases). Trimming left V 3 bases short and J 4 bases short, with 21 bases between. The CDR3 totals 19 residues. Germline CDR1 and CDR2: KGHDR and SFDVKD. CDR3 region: CATSDPYGVQGSGANVLTF. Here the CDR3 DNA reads TGTGCCACCAGTGATCCCTATGGTGTACAGGGATCCGGGGCCAACGTCCTGACTTTC.

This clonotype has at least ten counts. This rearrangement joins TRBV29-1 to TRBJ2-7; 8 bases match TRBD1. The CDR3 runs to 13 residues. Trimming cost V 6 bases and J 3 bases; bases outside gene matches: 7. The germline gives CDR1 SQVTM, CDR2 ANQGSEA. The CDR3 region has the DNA TGCAGCGTGTTAATACAGGGGGGCTACGAGCAGTACTTC. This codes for CSVLIQGGYEQYF.

Here the CDR3 reads CASKSGLAGSYEQFF. CDR3 nucleotides: TGTGCCAGCAAATCCGGACTAGCGGGCTCCTACGAGCAGTTCTTC. The chain is built from TRBV2 and TRBJ2-1; 11 nucleotides match TRBD2. The germline V gene encodes CDR1 SNHLY and CDR2 FYNNEI. The CDR3 has 15 residues. With 7 bases clipped from V and 10 bases from J, the junction kept 12 bases outside the gene matches. Drawing the rest from reference TRBV2 and TRBJ2-1, the complete variable domain is EPEVTQTPSHQVTQMGQEVILRCVPISNHLYFYWYRQILGQKVEFLVSFYNNEISEKSEIFDDQFSVERPDGSNFTLKIRSTKLEDSAMYFCASKSGLAGSYEQFFGPGTRLTVL.

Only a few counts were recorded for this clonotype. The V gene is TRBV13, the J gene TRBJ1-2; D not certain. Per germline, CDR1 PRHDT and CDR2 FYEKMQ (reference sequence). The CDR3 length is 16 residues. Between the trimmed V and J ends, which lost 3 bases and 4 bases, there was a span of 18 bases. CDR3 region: CASSFFVPGSLYGYTF. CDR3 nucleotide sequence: TGTGCCAGCAGCTTTTTCGTTCCAGGTTCGCTCTATGGCTACACCTTC.

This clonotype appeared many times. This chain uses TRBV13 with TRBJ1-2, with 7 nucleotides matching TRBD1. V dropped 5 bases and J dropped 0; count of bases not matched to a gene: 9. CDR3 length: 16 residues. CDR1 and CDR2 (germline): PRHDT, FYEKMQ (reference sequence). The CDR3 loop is CASSRRQGRSNYGYTF. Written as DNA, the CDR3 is TGTGCCAGCAGCCGCAGACAGGGTCGTTCTAACTATGGCTACACCTTC.

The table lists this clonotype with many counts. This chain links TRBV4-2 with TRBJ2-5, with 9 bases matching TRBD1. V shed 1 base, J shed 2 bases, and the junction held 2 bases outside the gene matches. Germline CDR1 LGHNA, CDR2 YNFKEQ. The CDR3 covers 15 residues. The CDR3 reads CASSQGGTGQETQYF. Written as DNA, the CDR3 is TGTGCCAGCAGCCAAGGTGGGACAGGGCAAGAGACCCAGTACTTC.

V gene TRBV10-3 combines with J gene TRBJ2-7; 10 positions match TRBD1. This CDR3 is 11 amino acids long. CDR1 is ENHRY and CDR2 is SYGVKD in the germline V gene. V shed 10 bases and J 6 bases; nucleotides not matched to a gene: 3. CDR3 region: CATGTGVEQYF. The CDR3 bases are TGTGCCACCGGGACAGGGGTCGAGCAGTACTTC.

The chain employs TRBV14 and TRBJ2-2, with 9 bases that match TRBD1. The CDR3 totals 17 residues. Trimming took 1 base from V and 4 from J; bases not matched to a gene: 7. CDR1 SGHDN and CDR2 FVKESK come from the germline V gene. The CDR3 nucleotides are TGTGCCAGCAGCCAAGCCCGGACAGGGGACCCCACCGGGGAGCTGTTTTTT. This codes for CASSQARTGDPTGELFF.